These 25 T cell receptor beta chains were all obtained from the same sample, sequenced in a study. One entry per CDR3 protein results from TCRdb running MiXCR on the 5' RACE reads. This table has about 8,600 distinct CDR3 sequences, approximately 16% appearing once. The sequenced sample was memory CD4+ T cells sorted from blood. Specified subset: memory CD4+ T cells, CD4+CD45RO+CD25-. The receptors shown here come from a female donor with breast cancer.

This clonotype is medium-sized within its sample. This chain connects TRBV5-1 to TRBJ2-2, with unresolved D. Germline loops: CDR1 SGHRS, CDR2 YFSETQ. The CDR3 contains 12 residues. V lost 0 bases, J lost 12 bases, and 9 bases lay in between. The CDR3 DNA follows: TGCGCCAGCAGCTTGGAGTTTAGGAAGCTGTTTTTT. It specifies CASSLEFRKLFF.

This clonotype is medium-sized by share. This chain links TRBV24-1 with TRBJ2-1; possibly TRBD1 for D (5 bases). The CDR3 has 14 amino acids. The V and J ends lost 3 bases and 5 bases respectively, with 10 bases between them. Germline CDR1 reads KGHDR; CDR2 reads SFDVKD. The CDR3 DNA reads as TGTGCCACCAGTGATGGGGCTAGGGACAATGAGCAGTTCTTC. Translation gives CATSDGARDNEQFF.

The chain employs TRBV20-1 and TRBJ2-1, with 7 bases aligning to TRBD2. V trimming: 5 bases; J trimming: 2 bases; junction bases outside the gene matches: 9. CDR3 length: 15 amino acids. Germline V gives CDR1 DFQATT, CDR2 SNEGSKA (reference sequence). CDR3 DNA sequence: TGCAGTGCTGCCGATCAGCGGGATCCCTACAATGAGCAGTTCTTC. This sequence encodes CSAADQRDPYNEQFF.

The chain carries TRBV9 and TRBJ2-3, with 8 bases aligning to TRBD2. The germline gives CDR1 SGDLS, CDR2 YYNGEE. The CDR3 contains 13 residues. The junction had 7 bases not matched to a gene; V was cut back by 9 bases and J by 4 bases. The CDR3 DNA follows: TGTGCCACCCAGCAGGGACTAGCAGATACGCAGTATTTT. As protein: CATQQGLADTQYF.

In regard to this clonotype: A much larger clone lies one base from this, so it may be a read error. J is TRBJ1-1 and V is TRBV6-2 or TRBV6-3; D gene ambiguous. The CDR3 is made up of 13 amino acids. Germline CDR1 is MNHEY and CDR2 is SVGEGT. CDR3 bases: TGTGCCAGCAGCTTACTTCAGTCCACTGAAGCTCTCTTT. Residues: CASSLLQSTEALF.

This clonotype was seen a single time. The chain uses TRBV6-5 and TRBJ2-1; D possibly corresponds to TRBD1 (7 bases). The germline V gene has CDR1 MNHEY and CDR2 SVGAGI. CDR3 length equals 16 residues. Trimming left V 0 bases short and J 4 bases short, with 13 bases between. Here the CDR3 reads CASSYSGQGGYNEQFF. CDR3 DNA sequence: TGTGCCAGCAGTTACTCGGGGCAGGGGGGTTACAATGAGCAGTTCTTC.

As concerns this clonotype: Sequence at one end of the junction differs from germline and may be a read error. The CDR3 nucleotides read TGTGACAGCAGCGTGGGGGCAGGGACAAATCAGCCCCAGCATTTT. It encodes CDSSVGAGTNQPQHF. The chain is built from TRBV9 and TRBJ1-5, with D possibly TRBD1 on 6 matching bases. The V gene's germline CDR1 is SGDLS and CDR2 YYNGEE. The CDR3 sequence is 15 residues long.

In its sample, this clonotype ranks as medium-sized. The chain joins TRBV7-3 to TRBJ2-1; 9 nucleotides agree with TRBD2. The V gene end was trimmed by 8 bases and the J gene end by 7 bases; junction bases not matched to a gene: 9. The CDR3 length is 14 residues. Germline CDR1 and CDR2: SGHTA and FQGTGA. As DNA, the CDR3 is TGTGCCAGCTCCCGGGCGGGGGGGTTAAATGAGCAGTTCTTC. Protein: CASSRAGGLNEQFF.

This clonotype was found many times. CDR3 residues: CASSPGAAEKLFF. CDR3 nucleotide sequence: TGTGCCAGCTCACCAGGGGCCGCGGAAAAACTGTTTTTT. The chain carries TRBV18 and TRBJ1-4, with D maybe TRBD1 (5 bases). This CDR3 spans 13 amino acids. The germline V and J ends were trimmed by 2 bases and 8 bases, with 9 bases remaining between them. Germline V CDR1 and CDR2: KGHSH, LQKENI.

The chain carries TRBV14 and TRBJ2-7, with 8 bases matching TRBD2. The CDR3 loop spans 16 amino acids. Germline-derived CDR1 and CDR2 are SGHDN and FVKESK. V lost 11 bases to trimming and J lost 7 bases; unmatched junction nucleotides: 22. For the CDR3, the DNA is TGTGCCGGCACTCAGGCCTCTCGGGGGGGAGATTATGAGCAGTACTTC. The encoded protein is CAGTQASRGGDYEQYF. The variable domain in full, completed from reference TRBV14 and TRBJ2-7, reads EAGVTQFPSHSVIEKGQTVTLRCDPISGHDNLYWYRRVMGKEIKFLLHFVKESKQDESGMPNNRFLAERTGGTYSTLKVQPAELEDSGVYFCAGTQASRGGDYEQYFGPGTRLTVT.

This clonotype was picked up many times. The J gene is TRBJ2-7, the V gene TRBV27; D gene ambiguous. CDR3 length: 14 residues. Trimming took off 6 bases at V and 0 bases at J, with 12 bases between the two ends. Germline CDR1 and CDR2: MNHEY and SMNVEV (reference sequence). CDR3 coding DNA: TGTGCCAGCAGAAAACAGATTTACTCCTACGAGCAGTACTTC. The encoded protein is CASRKQIYSYEQYF.

By proportion, this clonotype is medium-sized. V usage is TRBV20-1 and J usage is TRBJ2-7, with 7 bases identical to TRBD2. The CDR3 length is 13 residues. The germline V gene has CDR1 DFQATT and CDR2 SNEGSKA (reference sequence). J gave up 5 bases and V 3 bases, and 7 bases lay outside the gene matches. The chain's CDR3 is CSASSGGGHEQYF. DNA of the CDR3: TGCAGTGCTAGTTCGGGGGGAGGCCACGAGCAGTACTTC.

By its share, this clonotype is medium-sized. The rearrangement joins TRBV3-1 to TRBJ2-2; 12 bases agree with TRBD2. The CDR3 extends over 15 amino acids. In germline, CDR1 is LGHDT, CDR2 YNNKEL (reference sequence). Trimming cost V 6 bases and J 6 bases; bases outside gene matches: 5. In DNA form, the CDR3 reads TGTGCCAGCAGACGACTAGCGGGAGCCCCCGGGGAGCTGTTTTTT. Protein product: CASRRLAGAPGELFF.

This clonotype was recorded a few times. A single base separates this from a much larger clone, so it may be a read error. CDR3 sequence reads: CASSQGPRGSSEQFF. In nucleotides, the CDR3 is TGCGCCAGCAGCCAAGGTCCGCGGGGTAGTAGTGAGCAGTTCTTC. V and J are TRBV4-3 and TRBJ2-1; D is possibly TRBD2 (6 bases). CDR1 is LGHNA and CDR2 is YSLEER in the germline V gene. V was pared by 1 base and J by 9 bases, with 16 bases between. The CDR3 length is 15 residues.

A word on this clonotype: Since a much larger clone is just one base distant, this may be a read error. The gene calls are TRBV2 and TRBJ2-7; D remains unclear. The CDR3 is 11 residues long. Germline V gives CDR1 SNHLY, CDR2 FYNNEI. The CDR3 DNA is TGTGCCAGCAGTCGGACCTACGAGCAGCACTTC. Translating gives CASSRTYEQHF.

This clonotype was detected a few times. This may be a read error, as it is one base from a much larger clone. The chain is built from TRBV18 and TRBJ2-3; D may be TRBD1 or TRBD2 (5 bases each). V gave up 8 bases and J gave up 7 bases, with 25 bases separating them. This CDR3 region has 16 residues. The germline V gene encodes CDR1 KGHSH and CDR2 LQKENI. CDR3 in DNA: TGTGCCAGCGCACGATCGGCTAGCAGAGGGGAACATACGCAGTATTTT. Amino acid sequence: CASARSASRGEHTQYF.

This clonotype has more than one count but fewer than ten. Sequence at one end of the junction differs from germline and may be a read error. V is TRBV20-1 and J is TRBJ2-1; no clear D. Germline CDR1 reads DFQATT; CDR2 reads SNEGSKA (reference sequence). This CDR3 region has 14 residues. The CDR3, as DNA: TGCAGTGCTAACACGTTGACGGAATACAATGAGCAGTGCTTC. This translates into CSANTLTEYNEQCF.

This clonotype was observed a handful of times. V usage is TRBV20-1 and J usage is TRBJ2-1, with TRBD2 matching 10 bases. The trim removed 1 base at V and 7 bases at J, leaving 19 bases unmatched. Germline V gene sequence: CDR1 DFQATT, CDR2 SNEGSKA (reference sequence). The CDR3 contains 19 residues. CDR3 loop: CSARVSGTSAPTSRNEQFF. The DNA for the CDR3 is TGCAGTGCTAGAGTCTCCGGGACTAGCGCGCCAACCTCTCGGAATGAGCAGTTCTTC.

This clonotype appeared many times. The chain combines TRBV15 with TRBJ2-7; 9 bases match TRBD2. The V and J ends lost 2 bases and 4 bases, in that order; junction bases with no gene match: 9. The CDR3 runs to 16 residues. Germline values: CDR1 LNHNV, CDR2 YYDKDF (reference sequence). The DNA of the CDR3 is TGTGCCACCAGCAGATCCCAACTAGCGGGTTTGTACGAGCAGTACTTC. Translating it yields CATSRSQLAGLYEQYF.

This clonotype is medium-sized. This rearrangement joins TRBV4-2 to TRBJ1-1; D uncertain. Looked up from germline, CDR1 is LGHNA and CDR2 is YNFKEQ. Trimming removed 1 base from V and 0 bases from J, with 6 bases in between. This CDR3 has 14 residues. The CDR3 region has the DNA TGTGCCAGCAGCCAAGGGCAGCTGAACACTGAAGCTTTCTTT. Translating gives CASSQGQLNTEAFF.

In its sample, this clonotype ranks as medium-sized. This chain connects TRBV28 to TRBJ1-5, with D possibly matching TRBD1 (5 bases). V gave up 2 bases and J gave up 6 bases, with 17 bases separating them. The CDR3 length is 16 residues. CDR1 and CDR2 from the germline V gene are MDHEN and SYDVKM. Here the CDR3 reads CASSLAGRYGSQPQHF. CDR3 in DNA: TGTGCCAGCAGTTTAGCAGGGAGGTATGGGAGTCAGCCCCAGCATTTT.

Within the sample, this clonotype is medium-sized. The rearrangement uses TRBV20-1 and TRBJ1-4; 7 bases map to TRBD1. With 3 bases clipped from V and 5 bases from J, the junction kept 3 bases outside the gene matches. The CDR3 length is 13 residues. CDR1 is DFQATT and CDR2 is SNEGSKA in the germline V gene (reference sequence). CDR3 residues: CSASEGQNEKLFF. The CDR3 coding sequence is TGCAGTGCTAGTGAGGGACAGAATGAAAAACTGTTTTTT.

Regarding this clonotype: A much larger clone sits a single nucleotide away, making a read error possible. The CDR3: CSVLVFPSYNKQFF. The CDR3 DNA reads as TGCAGCGTTTTGGTATTTCCCTCCTACAATAAGCAGTTCTTC. The chain links TRBV29-1 to TRBJ2-1; D remains unclear. This CDR3 comprises 14 residues. CDR1 is SQVTM and CDR2 is ANQGSEA in the germline V gene.

This clonotype was seen many times. The gene calls are TRBV7-9 and TRBJ1-2, with D uncertain. Germline V lookup: CDR1 SEHNR, CDR2 FQNEAQ (reference sequence). The CDR3 is made up of 11 amino acids. The V gene lost 4 bases and the J gene lost 9 bases, with 9 bases spanning the gap. CDR3 in amino acids: CASSSQDRYTF. The CDR3 DNA sequence: TGTGCCAGCAGCTCCCAGGATCGCTACACCTTC.

This clonotype ranks as medium-sized. The chain carries TRBV7-2 and TRBJ2-3; no firm D call. The V end was cut by 5 bases, the J end by 2 bases, with 8 bases between. This CDR3 region has 13 residues. Germline V CDR1 and CDR2: SGHTA, FQGNSA. CDR3 in amino acids: CASSQRLTDTQYF. CDR3 sequence (DNA): TGTGCCAGCAGCCAGAGACTCACAGATACGCAGTATTTT.